The present T cell receptor (beta chain) was sequenced within a study of radiation and T cells in renal cell carcinoma. Study conclusions and caveats: From baseline, blood top tumor clonotypes peaked at 2 weeks post-radiation.

TCRdb's copy holds only in-frame clones and misses some; the assay was immunoSEQ multiplex PCR. The sample has 120,000 to 150,000 clones, approximately 86% seen once. Germline CDR1 MNHEY, CDR2 SMNVEV (reference sequence). This CDR3 is built from 14 residues. V gave up 6 bases and J gave up 14 bases; unmatched junction bases: 15. Remarks on this clone: Its antigen remains unidentified.

Time point denoted: blood 4 weeks post-SBRT, at nephrectomy. Stated treatment: 15 Gy SBRT to primary tumor, nephrectomy 4 weeks later. Nephrectomy followed 15 Gy stereotactic body radiation by 4 weeks. V gene TRBV27 combines with J gene TRBJ2-1, with TRBD2 matching 8 bases. The receptor was derived from a woman aged 50 to 60 with renal cell carcinoma. Material: blood, obtained from a patient whose treatment included radiotherapy and nephrectomy. Here the CDR3 reads CASRESGGGFLEFF. In DNA form, the CDR3 reads TGTGCCAGCAGGGAATCGGGAGGGGGGTTTCTAGAGTTCTTC.